These 10 T cell receptor beta chains share one sample of origin, sequenced in a study of cytomegalovirus exposure and HLA in healthy donors. PCR involved 60 Vbeta and 13 Jbeta primers. Here immunoSEQ multiplex PCR was the method, and the copy in TCRdb shows in-frame clones only, minus some. Of 130,000 or so clones detected, roughly four fifths appear once; the ten largest clones hold roughly 3.1%. Sequenced input: PBMCs. These receptors were taken from a man aged 25-45 years in good health and CMV-seronegative.

The J gene is TRBJ1-1, the V gene TRBV7-6; D perhaps matches TRBD1 (5 bases). Trimming stripped 1 base from V and 0 bases from J, with 12 bases between. Germline assignment: CDR1 SGHVS and CDR2 FNYEAQ. The CDR3 runs 16 residues. For the CDR3, the DNA is TGTGCCAGCAGCTTAGGGCAGGGCCGCATGAACACTGAAGCTTTCTTT. This encodes CASSLGQGRMNTEAFF.

The rearrangement uses TRBV11-2 and TRBJ1-1; D ambiguous. Trimming removed 1 base from V and 2 bases from J, with 8 bases in between. The CDR3 extends over 14 amino acids. Germline-derived CDR1 and CDR2 are SGHAT and FQNNGV. The CDR3 is CASSLVGGNTEAFF. The CDR3 DNA reads TGTGCCAGCAGCTTAGTCGGCGGTAACACTGAAGCTTTCTTT.

The chain carries TRBV4-3 and TRBJ2-7, with D possibly being TRBD1 (7 bases). The CDR3 totals 16 residues. In germline, CDR1 is LGHNA, CDR2 YSLEER. Trimming took 3 bases from V and 2 from J, leaving 17 bases between them. This CDR3 reads CASSQEQGTGAYEQYF. In DNA form, the CDR3 reads TGCGCCAGCAGCCAGGAACAGGGGACGGGGGCCTACGAGCAGTACTTC.

The J gene is TRBJ1-1, the V gene TRBV7-3; D not certain. Germline lookup yields CDR1 SGHTA and CDR2 FQGTGA. The CDR3 length is 15 residues. The V end was cut by 5 bases, the J end by 1 base, with 14 bases between. The CDR3 region has the DNA TGTGCCAGCAGCCCTCGACAACTCCCGAACACTGAAGCTTTCTTT. It translates to CASSPRQLPNTEAFF.

The chain joins TRBV10-3 to TRBJ2-1; 12 bases align to TRBD2. Germline V gene data show CDR1 as ENHRY and CDR2 as SYGVKD. The CDR3 is 17 amino acids. J lost 3 bases, V lost 8 bases, and 11 bases had no gene match. Here the CDR3 DNA reads TGTGCCATCGACGCAACCCTAGCGGGAGGGTGCTACAATGAGCAGTTCTTC. Amino acids: CAIDATLAGGCYNEQFF.

This clone was detected once. The V and J genes are TRBV7-3 and TRBJ2-1; the D gene is possibly TRBD2 (6 bases). The CDR3 is 16 amino acids. Per the germline V gene, CDR1 is SGHTA and CDR2 is FQGTGA. Trimming left V 1 base short and J 0 bases short, with 10 bases between. CDR3 protein: CASSLSSGPSYNEQFF. The CDR3 DNA sequence: TGTGCCAGCAGCTTAAGTAGCGGCCCCTCCTACAATGAGCAGTTCTTC. Based on the CDR3 plus reference TRBV7-3 and TRBJ2-1, the full variable domain is GAGVSQTPSNKVTEKGKYVELRCDPISGHTALYWYRQSLGQGPEFLIYFQGTGAADDSGLPNDRFFAVRPEGSVSTLKIQRTERGDSAVYLCASSLSSGPSYNEQFFGPGTRLTVL.

This chain uses TRBV28 with TRBJ2-7; 11 nucleotides match TRBD2. V lost 3 bases, J lost 6 bases, and 4 bases stayed unmatched. The V gene's germline CDR1 is MDHEN and CDR2 SYDVKM. The CDR3 is 14 residues long. The CDR3 DNA is TGTGCCAGCAGTTTGCTAGCGGGAGGAGGCGAGCAGTACTTC. It translates to CASSLLAGGGEQYF.

This sequence joins TRBV28 and TRBJ1-2, with unresolved D. This CDR3 contains 12 residues. Trimming stripped 8 bases from V and 4 bases from J, with 11 bases between. Germline V gives CDR1 MDHEN, CDR2 SYDVKM. The CDR3 nucleotides read TGTGCCAGCTTCCAGGTCCCCTATGGCTACACCTTC. This codes for CASFQVPYGYTF.

This chain links TRBV19 with TRBJ2-1; 9 nucleotides agree with TRBD2. With 5 bases clipped from V and 6 bases from J, the junction kept 5 bases outside the gene matches. Germline V gene sequence: CDR1 LNHDA, CDR2 SQIVND (reference sequence). The CDR3 totals 14 residues. The CDR3 protein is CASSVAGGPNEQFF. As DNA, the CDR3 is TGTGCCAGTAGTGTTGCGGGAGGGCCCAATGAGCAGTTCTTC.

This clone occurred once. The junction does not match germline at one end; this may be a read error. This sample includes further DNA sequences coding for the same CDR3. V and J are TRBV6-5 and TRBJ1-6, with TRBD1 as a possible D gene (6 bases). Germline lookup yields CDR1 MNHEY and CDR2 SVGAGI. The CDR3 contains 16 residues. DNA for the CDR3: TGTGCCAGCAGTTACTACAGGGATGGCTATAATTCCCCCCTCCACTTT. Amino acids: CASSYYRDGYNSPLHF.